The count of the clone carrying this TCR beta chain is one. This specimen comes from a study of immune evolution from preneoplasia to lung adenocarcinoma. The CDR3 consists of 16 residues. V shed 4 bases and J shed 1 base, with 16 bases lying between them. Germline V gives CDR1 KGHSH, CDR2 LQKENI. Generated by immunoSEQ multiplex PCR, the TCRdb table keeps only in-frame clones and is missing some. Of about 3,600 clones in the sample, 76% were seen once. Sequencing input: FFPE lung adenocarcinoma in situ tissue. The origin of this receptor is a person aged 55 to 79 with lung adenocarcinoma. The J gene is TRBJ2-5, the V gene TRBV18; the D gene is possibly TRBD2 (6 bases). CDR3 in DNA: TGTGCCAGCTCACACCTCCGAGGAGGGGCCCAAGAGACCCAGTACTTC. This sequence encodes CASSHLRGGAQETQYF.